This T cell receptor (beta chain) was observed in a study of CXCR3-negative and CXCR3-positive naive CD8 T cells. Study-wide results and caveats: Naive CXCR3-positive and CXCR3-negative cells shared TRBV-TRBJ usage; memory cells diverged. Comparably high diversity was seen in both naive subsets, and much lower diversity in memory CD8+ cells. Naive CXCR3-positive cells had TRB CDR3s more hydrophobic than those of CXCR3-negative naive cells.

Libraries were UMI-labeled 5' RACE TRB cDNA. Following a re-call of the 5' RACE reads, TCRdb has one entry per CDR3 protein and lacks DNA. Its listing shows 130,000 or so distinct CDR3 sequences. Turning to this clonotype: What it recognizes is unknown.

Sorting was done in triplicate for each CD8+ T cell subset (fewer than 340,000 cells each). Definition of naive CD8+ T cells rested on a CD45RO-CCR7+CD27+CD95- profile. Sequencing was performed on naive CXCR3+ CD8+ T cells from blood. Subset indicated: CD45RO-CCR7+CD27+CD95- naive CD8+ T cells expressing CXCR3 (TNR3+). This receptor was identified in a human donor in good health. Some clones in this sample may be carry-over from other donors' samples.

CDR3 sequence reads: CSVLGGGGGDEQFF. The chain employs TRBV29-1 and TRBJ2-1; TCRdb lists TRBD2, though no DNA is available to test this call. The CDR3 is 14 residues long. Germline lookup yields CDR1 SQVTM and CDR2 ANQGSEA.